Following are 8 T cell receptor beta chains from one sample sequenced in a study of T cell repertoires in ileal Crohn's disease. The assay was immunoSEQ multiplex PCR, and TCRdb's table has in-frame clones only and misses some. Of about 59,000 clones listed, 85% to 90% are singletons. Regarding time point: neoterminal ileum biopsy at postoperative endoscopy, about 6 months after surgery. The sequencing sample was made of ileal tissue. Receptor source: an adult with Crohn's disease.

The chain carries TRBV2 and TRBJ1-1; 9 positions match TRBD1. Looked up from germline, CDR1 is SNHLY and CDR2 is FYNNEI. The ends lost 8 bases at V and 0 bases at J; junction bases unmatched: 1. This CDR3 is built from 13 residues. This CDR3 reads CASGTGMNTEAFF. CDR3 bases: TGTGCCAGCGGGACAGGGATGAACACTGAAGCTTTCTTT.

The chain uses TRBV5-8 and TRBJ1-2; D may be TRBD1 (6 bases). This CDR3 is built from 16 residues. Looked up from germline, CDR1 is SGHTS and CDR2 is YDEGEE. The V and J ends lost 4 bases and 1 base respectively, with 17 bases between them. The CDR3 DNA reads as TGTGCCAGCAGCACGCTAGGACAGTCTTATAACTATGGCTACACCTTC. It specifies CASSTLGQSYNYGYTF. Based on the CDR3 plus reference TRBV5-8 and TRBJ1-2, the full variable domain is EAGVTQSPTHLIKTRGQQATLRCSPISGHTSVYWYQQALGLGLQFLLWYDEGEERNRGNFPPRFSGRQFPNYSSELNVNALELEDSALYLCASSTLGQSYNYGYTFGSGTRLTVV.

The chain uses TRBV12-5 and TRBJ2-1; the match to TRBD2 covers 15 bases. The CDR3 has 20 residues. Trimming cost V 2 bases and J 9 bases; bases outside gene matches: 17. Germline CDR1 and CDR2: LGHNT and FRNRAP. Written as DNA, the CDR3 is TGTGCTAGTGGTTTGTCTCCGGGACTAGCGGGAGGAGGAGTCTTTGGTGAGCAGTTCTTC. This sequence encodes CASGLSPGLAGGGVFGEQFF. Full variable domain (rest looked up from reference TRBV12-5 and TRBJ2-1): DARVTQTPRHKVTEMGQEVTMRCQPILGHNTVFWYRQTMMQGLELLAYFRNRAPLDDSGMPKDRFSAEMPDATLATLKIQPSEPRDSAVYFCASGLSPGLAGGGVFGEQFFGPGTRLTVL.

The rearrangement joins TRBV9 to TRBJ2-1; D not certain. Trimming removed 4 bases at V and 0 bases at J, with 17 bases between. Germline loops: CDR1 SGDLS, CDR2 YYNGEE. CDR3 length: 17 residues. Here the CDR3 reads CASSPTVWRSSYNEQFF. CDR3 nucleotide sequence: TGTGCCAGCAGCCCGACCGTGTGGCGGAGCTCCTACAATGAGCAGTTCTTC.

In DNA, the CDR3 is TGCGCCAGCAGTGCAGGGGGGATGGACACTGAAGCTTTCTTT. As protein: CASSAGGMDTEAFF. This chain uses TRBV5-1 with TRBJ1-1, with 7 bases identical to TRBD1. V shed 5 bases, J shed 3 bases, and the junction held 7 bases outside the gene matches. Per the germline V gene, CDR1 is SGHRS and CDR2 is YFSETQ. The CDR3 runs 14 residues.

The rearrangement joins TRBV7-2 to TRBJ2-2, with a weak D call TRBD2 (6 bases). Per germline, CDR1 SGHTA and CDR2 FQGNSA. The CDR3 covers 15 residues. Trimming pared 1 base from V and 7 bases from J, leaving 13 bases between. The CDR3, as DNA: TGTGCCAGCAGCTTAGACGGAGGGTTGGGCGGGGAGCTGTTTTTT. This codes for CASSLDGGLGGELFF.

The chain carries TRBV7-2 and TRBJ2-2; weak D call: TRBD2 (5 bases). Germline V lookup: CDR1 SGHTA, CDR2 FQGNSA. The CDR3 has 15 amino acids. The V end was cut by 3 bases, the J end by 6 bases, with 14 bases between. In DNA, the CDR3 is TGTGCCAGCAGCTTTAGGCTCGGGATGGCCGGGGAGCTGTTTTTT. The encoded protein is CASSFRLGMAGELFF.

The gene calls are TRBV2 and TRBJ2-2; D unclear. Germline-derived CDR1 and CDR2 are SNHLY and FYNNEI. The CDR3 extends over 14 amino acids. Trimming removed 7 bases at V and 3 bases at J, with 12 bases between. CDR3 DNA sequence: TGTGCCAGCAAAGTAGACTGGGACACCGGGGAGCTGTTTTTT. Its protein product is CASKVDWDTGELFF. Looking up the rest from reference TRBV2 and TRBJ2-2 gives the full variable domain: EPEVTQTPSHQVTQMGQEVILRCVPISNHLYFYWYRQILGQKVEFLVSFYNNEISEKSEIFDDQFSVERPDGSNFTLKIRSTKLEDSAMYFCASKVDWDTGELFFGEGSRLTVL.